What follows are 25 T cell receptor beta chains derived from one specimen sequenced in a study of lymphopenia after photon versus proton radiotherapy. Clones were read by immunoSEQ multiplex PCR, and TCRdb kept only the in-frame ones, dropping some. The data hold about 68,000 clones, with approximately 91% observed a single time. Sequenced material: peripheral blood, taken from a patient treated with photon-based radiotherapy. All receptors derive from a woman between 65 and 79 years old with pancreatic cancer.

The chain has TRBV2 and TRBJ1-1; D gene ambiguous. In germline, CDR1 is SNHLY, CDR2 FYNNEI. V was cut by 1 base and J by 3 bases, with 6 bases left in between. The CDR3 sequence is 13 residues long. This CDR3 is CASSEVTDTEAFF. In DNA, the CDR3 is TGTGCCAGCAGTGAAGTTACGGACACTGAAGCTTTCTTT.

The chain carries TRBV7-2 and TRBJ2-2, with D possibly matching TRBD2 (5 bases). The CDR3 covers 15 residues. Trimming left V 0 bases short and J 3 bases short, with 8 bases between. Germline values: CDR1 SGHTA, CDR2 FQGNSA. CDR3 DNA sequence: TGTGCCAGCAGCTTAGCGCGGGCCGACACCGGGGAGCTGTTTTTT. The encoded protein is CASSLARADTGELFF.

The genes are TRBV29-1 and TRBJ2-3; D unresolved. Looked up from germline, CDR1 is SQVTM and CDR2 is ANQGSEA. Trimming left V 6 bases short and J 6 bases short, with 4 bases between. The CDR3 loop spans 9 amino acids. In DNA form, the CDR3 reads TGCAGCGTAGGGGATACGCAGTATTTT. Translating gives CSVGDTQYF.

The V gene is TRBV2, the J gene TRBJ2-4; tentative D call: TRBD1 (6 bases). Trimming pared 3 bases from V and 7 bases from J, leaving 13 bases between. This CDR3 comprises 14 residues. Germline V CDR1 and CDR2: SNHLY, FYNNEI. The CDR3 nucleotides read TGTGCCAGCAGTGACTCTCAGGGGCCCAACATTCAGTACTTC. Protein: CASSDSQGPNIQYF. Drawing the rest from reference TRBV2 and TRBJ2-4, the complete variable domain is EPEVTQTPSHQVTQMGQEVILRCVPISNHLYFYWYRQILGQKVEFLVSFYNNEISEKSEIFDDQFSVERPDGSNFTLKIRSTKLEDSAMYFCASSDSQGPNIQYFGAGTRLSVL.

V usage is TRBV5-8 and J usage is TRBJ1-3; no firm D call. The V end was cut by 0 bases, the J end by 0 bases, with 10 bases between. This CDR3 spans 16 amino acids. Per germline, CDR1 SGHTS and CDR2 YDEGEE. The CDR3 protein is CASSLDGVLSGNTIYF. In DNA form, the CDR3 reads TGTGCCAGCAGCTTGGATGGGGTCCTCTCTGGAAACACCATATATTTT.

This clone has just one count. V usage is TRBV28 and J usage is TRBJ2-7; 10 nucleotides agree with TRBD1. The CDR3 has 14 amino acids. In germline, CDR1 is MDHEN, CDR2 SYDVKM. The V and J ends lost 10 bases and 2 bases, in that order; junction bases with no gene match: 8. The chain's CDR3 is CANSGTGAPYEQYF. The CDR3, as DNA: TGTGCCAATTCTGGGACAGGGGCCCCCTACGAGCAGTACTTC. The variable domain in full, with the rest retrieved from reference TRBV28 and TRBJ2-7, is DVKVTQSSRYLVKRTGEKVFLECVQDMDHENMFWYRQDPGLGLRLIYFSYDVKMKEKGDIPEGYSVSREKKERFSLILESASTNQTSMYLCANSGTGAPYEQYFGPGTRLTVT.

In DNA form, the CDR3 reads TGTGCCTGCCCGGGACAGACAAACACCGGGGAGCTGTTTTTT. Residues: CACPGQTNTGELFF. This chain joins TRBV30 and TRBJ2-2, with 7 bases lining up with TRBD1. Germline assignment: CDR1 GTSNPN and CDR2 SVGIG (reference sequence). J lost 2 bases, V lost 6 bases, and 6 bases had no gene match. This CDR3 spans 14 amino acids.

The gene calls are TRBV6-5 and TRBJ2-7; TRBD1 aligns across 11 bases. V trimming: 7 bases; J trimming: 3 bases; junction bases outside the gene matches: 8. This CDR3 is built from 15 residues. Germline lookup yields CDR1 MNHEY and CDR2 SVGAGI. The CDR3 bases are TGTGCCAGCACCTTATCCGGGACAGGGGGCTACGAGCAGTACTTC. It is translated as CASTLSGTGGYEQYF.

This chain uses TRBV4-3 with TRBJ2-5; D gene unclear. The V gene lost 4 bases and the J gene lost 5 bases, with 11 bases spanning the gap. The CDR3 runs to 13 residues. Germline V gives CDR1 LGHNA, CDR2 YSLEER. The CDR3 here is CASSRTPGETQYF. The CDR3, as DNA: TGCGCCAGCAGCCGAACGCCGGGTGAGACCCAGTACTTC.

The chain has TRBV28 and TRBJ1-3; D remains ambiguous. Between the trimmed V and J ends, which lost 6 bases and 0 bases, there was a span of 15 bases. Per the germline V gene, CDR1 is MDHEN and CDR2 is SYDVKM. The CDR3 sequence is 16 residues long. This CDR3 reads CASSPHWKSSGNTIYF. CDR3 coding DNA: TGTGCCAGCAGCCCACACTGGAAGAGCTCTGGAAACACCATATATTTT.

The genes are TRBV28 and TRBJ1-5; 12 bases are a match to TRBD1. The J segment lost 6 bases and the V segment lost 5 bases, leaving 11 bases of the junction unmatched. In germline, CDR1 is MDHEN, CDR2 SYDVKM. This CDR3 region has 17 residues. CDR3 bases: TGTGCCAGCAGTGTCGGGACAGGGGGCCTTCGCGGTCAGCCCCAGCATTTT. Translated, it gives CASSVGTGGLRGQPQHF.

J is TRBJ2-6 and V is TRBV23-1, with D unresolved. Being an ORF, TRBV23-1 has a function that is uncertain. Trimming left V 3 bases short and J 10 bases short, with 19 bases between. The CDR3 spans 16 residues. The DNA for the CDR3 is TGCGCCAGCAGTCATTTCGAGGTCCCCCCGTGGAACGTCCTGACTTTC. Its protein is CASSHFEVPPWNVLTF.

The V gene is TRBV14, the J gene TRBJ1-2, with TRBD1 matching 10 bases. The CDR3 length is 15 residues. V dropped 5 bases and J dropped 3; count of bases not matched to a gene: 6. CDR1 SGHDN and CDR2 FVKESK come from the germline V gene. This CDR3 reads CASSKTGGADYGYTF. In DNA, the CDR3 is TGTGCCAGCAGCAAGACAGGGGGCGCGGACTATGGCTACACCTTC.

The genes are TRBV2 and TRBJ1-5; D uncertain. The CDR3 has 12 residues. Germline CDR1 reads SNHLY; CDR2 reads FYNNEI. V shed 7 bases and J shed 2 bases, with 6 bases lying between them. CDR3 region: CASTGGNQPQHF. CDR3 nucleotides: TGTGCCAGCACCGGGGGCAATCAGCCCCAGCATTTT.

This CDR3 reads CSVAGTEAFF. CDR3 bases: TGCAGTGTGGCCGGGACTGAAGCTTTCTTT. V is TRBV20-1 and J is TRBJ1-1; unclear D gene. This CDR3 is 10 amino acids long. Germline CDR1 and CDR2: DFQATT and SNEGSKA (reference sequence). The ends were cut back, 7 bases at V and 5 bases at J, with 8 bases in the middle.

V gene TRBV28 combines with J gene TRBJ2-1; 15 positions match TRBD2. CDR1 is MDHEN, CDR2 SYDVKM, per germline. V trimming: 6 bases; J trimming: 7 bases; junction bases outside the gene matches: 16. The CDR3 consists of 19 residues. The CDR3 spells CASSPLGVGLAGGPNEQFF. CDR3 sequence (DNA): TGTGCCAGCAGCCCCTTAGGGGTGGGACTAGCGGGAGGTCCAAATGAGCAGTTCTTC.

This chain joins TRBV29-1 and TRBJ2-5; D possibly corresponds to TRBD2 (6 bases). This CDR3 contains 13 residues. V was cut by 7 bases and J by 5 bases, with 17 bases left in between. Germline assignment: CDR1 SQVTM and CDR2 ANQGSEA. For the CDR3, the DNA is TGCAGCGGAGTATTGGGACTTGTCGAGACCCAGTACTTC. As protein: CSGVLGLVETQYF. Using reference TRBV29-1 and TRBJ2-5 for the parts outside the CDR3, the full variable domain is SAVISQKPSRDICQRGTSLTIQCQVDSQVTMMFWYRQQPGQSLTLIATANQGSEATYESGFVIDKFPISRPNLTFSTLTVSNMSPEDSSIYLCSGVLGLVETQYFGPGTRLLVL.

V gene TRBV15 combines with J gene TRBJ1-1; the D gene is possibly TRBD1 (5 bases). The V and J ends lost 4 bases and 6 bases respectively, with 12 bases between them. The CDR3 has 13 amino acids. Germline V CDR1 and CDR2: LNHNV, YYDKDF (reference sequence). CDR3 sequence (DNA): TGTGCCACCAGCACCGGCAGGGTATCTGAAGCTTTCTTT. It yields the protein CATSTGRVSEAFF.

The chain has TRBV27 and TRBJ2-7, with TRBD1 identical over 7 bases. Germline loops: CDR1 MNHEY, CDR2 SMNVEV (reference sequence). J gave up 3 bases and V 9 bases, and 5 bases lay outside the gene matches. The CDR3 spans 12 residues. CDR3 amino acids: CASRDSFYEQYF. CDR3 DNA: TGTGCCAGTAGGGACAGCTTCTACGAGCAGTACTTC.

V usage is TRBV9 and J usage is TRBJ2-5; possibly TRBD2 for D (6 bases). The CDR3 extends over 14 amino acids. Germline CDR1 and CDR2: SGDLS and YYNGEE. Between the trimmed V and J ends, which lost 3 bases and 3 bases, there was a span of 12 bases. CDR3 amino acids: CASSAGEGEETQYF. The CDR3 region has the DNA TGTGCCAGCAGCGCGGGGGAAGGGGAAGAGACCCAGTACTTC.

About this clone itself: At one of its ends the junction is not consistent with the germline gene, which may arise from a read error. The chain has TRBV4-3 and TRBJ2-1; TRBD1 matches at 11 bases. Germline V gene lookup returns CDR1 LGHNA and CDR2 YSLEER. This CDR3 has 17 amino acids. This CDR3 reads CASSQFRTGGSHNEQFF. The CDR3, as DNA: TGCGCCAGCAGCCAATTTAGGACAGGGGGCTCCCACAATGAGCAGTTCTTC.

This chain joins TRBV19 and TRBJ2-1; D call uncertain. CDR1 and CDR2 (germline): LNHDA, SQIVND (reference sequence). This CDR3 spans 12 amino acids. The V end was cut by 5 bases, the J end by 7 bases, with 9 bases between. The DNA for the CDR3 is TGTGCCAGTAGTCTTGGGTGGAATGAGCAGTTCTTC. It codes for CASSLGWNEQFF. Filled out from reference TRBV19 and TRBJ2-1, the complete variable domain reads DGGITQSPKYLFRKEGQNVTLSCEQNLNHDAMYWYRQDPGQGLRLIYYSQIVNDFQKGDIAEGYSVSREKKESFPLTVTSAQKNPTAFYLCASSLGWNEQFFGPGTRLTVL.

V is TRBV19 and J is TRBJ2-2, with 8 nucleotides matching TRBD1. The length of the CDR3 is 14 residues. V shed 7 bases and J 7 bases; nucleotides not matched to a gene: 8. Germline-derived CDR1 and CDR2 are LNHDA and SQIVND (reference sequence). CDR3 sequence reads: CASTRTGTDGELFF. The CDR3, as DNA: TGTGCCAGTACCCGGACAGGGACGGACGGGGAGCTGTTTTTT.

The rearrangement links TRBV7-2 to TRBJ2-3, with 7 bases fitting TRBD1. The V segment lost 5 bases and the J segment 2 bases; nucleotides outside the gene matches: 7. Germline lookup yields CDR1 SGHTA and CDR2 FQGNSA. The CDR3 runs to 15 residues. The DNA for the CDR3 is TGTGCCAGCAGCCATACAGGACAGGTCACAGATACGCAGTATTTT. Protein product: CASSHTGQVTDTQYF.

This chain connects TRBV29-1 to TRBJ1-2; TRBD1 is a possible D gene (5 bases). The CDR3 spans 14 residues. The germline V gene encodes CDR1 SQVTM and CDR2 ANQGSEA. With 4 bases removed from V and 2 bases from J, the gap between germline ends came to 14 bases. Here the CDR3 DNA reads TGCAGCGTTGGGGCCGCAGGGACGAACTATGGCTACACCTTC. It encodes CSVGAAGTNYGYTF. The complete variable domain, with remaining parts taken from reference TRBV29-1 and TRBJ1-2, reads SAVISQKPSRDICQRGTSLTIQCQVDSQVTMMFWYRQQPGQSLTLIATANQGSEATYESGFVIDKFPISRPNLTFSTLTVSNMSPEDSSIYLCSVGAAGTNYGYTFGSGTRLTVV.